The next 20 T cell receptor beta chains were all read from a single sample in a study of OX40 agonist ivuxolimab in advanced cancers. Sequenced by immunoSEQ multiplex PCR; TCRdb stores in-frame clones only, minus some. The sample lists about 61,000 clones; around four fifths were seen once. The source material was CD4+ or CD8+ T cells sorted from blood, sampled in a trial of the OX40 agonist ivuxolimab. The receptor set was obtained from an adult with an advanced solid tumor such as melanoma, head and neck, liver or kidney cancer.

This sequence joins TRBV5-4 and TRBJ2-1, with 8 bases matching TRBD2. V shed 0 bases and J 3 bases; nucleotides not matched to a gene: 11. The germline gives CDR1 SGHNT, CDR2 YYREEE (reference sequence). The CDR3 has 18 residues. CDR3 amino acids: CASSLDPSGTSIYNEQFF. In nucleotides, the CDR3 is TGTGCCAGCAGCTTGGATCCTTCCGGGACTAGTATCTACAATGAGCAGTTCTTC.

The rearrangement links TRBV7-8 to TRBJ2-7; the D gene is possibly TRBD1 (6 bases). The CDR3 extends over 16 amino acids. Trimming removed 5 bases from V and 3 bases from J, with 20 bases in between. Germline V CDR1 and CDR2: SGHVS, FQNEAQ. CDR3 sequence: CASSLRDTSRYYEQYF. CDR3 coding DNA: TGTGCCAGCAGCCTCCGGGACACTAGTCGTTACTACGAGCAGTACTTC.

This chain connects TRBV5-8 to TRBJ2-3; 8 bases match TRBD2. This CDR3 is built from 15 residues. The V segment lost 7 bases and the J segment 0 bases; nucleotides outside the gene matches: 7. Germline V gives CDR1 SGHTS, CDR2 YDEGEE. CDR3 region: CASWSGGGSTDTQYF. The CDR3 DNA is TGTGCCAGCTGGAGCGGGGGAGGTAGCACAGATACGCAGTATTTT.

The rearrangement uses TRBV15 and TRBJ2-3, with D uncertain. The CDR3 has 12 amino acids. Germline assignment: CDR1 LNHNV and CDR2 YYDKDF (reference sequence). Trimming removed 5 bases from V and 5 bases from J, with 8 bases in between. This chain's CDR3 is CATSDGRDTQYF. CDR3 DNA sequence: TGTGCCACCAGCGACGGCCGAGATACGCAGTATTTT.

The chain employs TRBV6-4 and TRBJ1-1; 8 bases align to TRBD1. This CDR3 contains 13 residues. With 6 bases clipped from V and 3 bases from J, the junction kept 3 bases outside the gene matches. Germline V lookup: CDR1 MRHNA, CDR2 SNTAGT. Here the CDR3 DNA reads TGTGCCAGCAGCTTACAGGGGGACACTGAAGCTTTCTTT. It codes for CASSLQGDTEAFF.

The chain couples TRBV10-2 to TRBJ1-1, with D possibly TRBD1 on 6 matching bases. The CDR3 has 15 amino acids. Germline CDR1 WSHSY, CDR2 SAAADI. The V end was cut by 3 bases, the J end by 4 bases, with 15 bases between. CDR3 in amino acids: CASSDTGSLGTEAFF. The CDR3 DNA is TGCGCCAGCAGTGACACAGGGAGCTTGGGCACTGAAGCTTTCTTT.

For the CDR3, the DNA is TGTGCCAGCAGTTATAATCCTGGAAACACCATATATTTT. Translated, it gives CASSYNPGNTIYF. This chain joins TRBV6-5 and TRBJ1-3; D remains ambiguous. Germline CDR1 MNHEY, CDR2 SVGAGI. This CDR3 is built from 13 residues. V shed 3 bases and J shed 2 bases, with 5 bases lying between them.

CDR3 sequence (DNA): TGTGCCAGCACGGGGGCAGGAGGTACCGGGGAGCTGTTTTTT. Translating it yields CASTGAGGTGELFF. V gene TRBV28 combines with J gene TRBJ2-2; the D call may be TRBD1 or TRBD2 (6 bases each). V gave up 7 bases and J gave up 5 bases, with 14 bases separating them. CDR3 length: 14 residues. Germline CDR1 is MDHEN and CDR2 is SYDVKM. The full variable domain, in which reference TRBV28 and TRBJ2-2 provide the parts outside the CDR3, is DVKVTQSSRYLVKRTGEKVFLECVQDMDHENMFWYRQDPGLGLRLIYFSYDVKMKEKGDIPEGYSVSREKKERFSLILESASTNQTSMYLCASTGAGGTGELFFGEGSRLTVL.

Comment on this clone: Germline is not matched at one junction end, which may reflect a read error. The chain employs TRBV7-7 and TRBJ2-7, with 10 positions matching TRBD1. Germline values: CDR1 SSHAT, CDR2 FNYEAQ (reference sequence). The length of the CDR3 is 14 residues. CDR3 region: CASSPGTGAYEQYF. CDR3 DNA: TGTGCTAGCAGCCCCGGGACAGGGGCCTACGAGCAGTACTTC. Variable domain in full (rest from reference TRBV7-7 and TRBJ2-7): GAGVSQSPRYKVTKRGQDVTLRCDPISSHATLYWYQQALGQGPEFLTYFNYEAQPDKSGLPSDRFSAERPEGSISTLTIQRTEQRDSAMYRCASSPGTGAYEQYFGPGTRLTVT.

The chain links TRBV5-1 to TRBJ2-1; TRBD2 might be the D (7 bases). Germline values: CDR1 SGHRS, CDR2 YFSETQ. Trimming shortened V by 0 bases and J by 2 bases, and 12 bases separated the two germline ends. CDR3 size: 16 residues. The chain's CDR3 is CASSLAGGATYNEQFF. Written as DNA, the CDR3 is TGCGCCAGCAGCTTGGCTGGGGGGGCCACCTACAATGAGCAGTTCTTC.

J is TRBJ2-5 and V is TRBV19; perhaps TRBD1 as D (5 bases). The V end lost 3 bases, the J end lost 4 bases, and 9 bases lay between the germline ends. Germline V CDR1 and CDR2: LNHDA, SQIVND (reference sequence). The CDR3 has 13 residues. The CDR3 region is CASSIRERETQYF. DNA of the CDR3: TGTGCCAGTAGTATCAGGGAACGAGAGACCCAGTACTTC.

This chain links TRBV9 with TRBJ2-1; TRBD1 might be the D (6 bases). CDR1 is SGDLS, CDR2 YYNGEE, per germline. The ends were cut back, 8 bases at V and 7 bases at J, with 13 bases in the middle. The CDR3 contains 12 residues. The CDR3 region is CASGVRGNEQFF. The CDR3 nucleotides read TGTGCCAGTGGGGTAAGGGGGAATGAGCAGTTCTTC.

The V and J genes are TRBV6-5 and TRBJ1-6, with TRBD1 matching 8 bases. The CDR3 covers 14 residues. Germline loops: CDR1 MNHEY, CDR2 SVGAGI. The ends lost 4 bases at V and 10 bases at J; junction bases unmatched: 6. CDR3 DNA: TGTGCCAGCAGTTCTGGACAGGGTGACTCACCCCTCCACTTT. Residues: CASSSGQGDSPLHF.

Comments on this clone: The junction differs from germline at one of its ends, possibly a read error. The rearrangement joins TRBV7-7 to TRBJ2-1; D call uncertain. This CDR3 is built from 16 residues. Germline CDR1 SSHAT, CDR2 FNYEAQ (reference sequence). CDR3 sequence: CASSLGPDGFYNEQFF. The CDR3 coding sequence is TGTGCTAGCAGCTTAGGGCCCGACGGGTTCTACAATGAGCAGTTCTTC.

This clone has a handful of counts. CDR3 loop: CASSLRDNTGELFF. For the CDR3, the DNA is TGTGCCAGCAGCTTAAGGGATAACACCGGGGAGCTGTTTTTT. The genes are TRBV7-9 and TRBJ2-2; no clear D gene. V gave up 2 bases and J gave up 2 bases, with 6 bases separating them. Germline V lookup: CDR1 SEHNR, CDR2 FQNEAQ (reference sequence). The CDR3 runs 14 residues.

This chain links TRBV18 with TRBJ2-1; D may be TRBD2 (6 bases). The CDR3 totals 11 residues. Germline V lookup: CDR1 KGHSH, CDR2 LQKENI. The V and J ends lost 3 bases and 10 bases respectively, with 7 bases between them. DNA for the CDR3: TGTGCCAGCTCACCCCGGGGGGAGCAGTTCTTC. Protein product: CASSPRGEQFF.

This clone has only one observation. The chain links TRBV11-3 to TRBJ1-1; D not resolved. The CDR3 totals 12 residues. The germline CDR1 and CDR2 sequences are SGHNT and YENEEA. Between the trimmed V and J ends, which lost 0 bases and 5 bases, there was a span of 4 bases. The CDR3 here is CASSLENTEAFF. CDR3 sequence (DNA): TGTGCCAGCAGCTTAGAAAATACTGAAGCTTTCTTT.

The chain uses TRBV28 and TRBJ2-3; a possible D gene is TRBD1 (6 bases). The CDR3 is made up of 15 amino acids. V lost 7 bases and J lost 7, with 21 bases in between. CDR1 and CDR2 from the germline V gene are MDHEN and SYDVKM. The CDR3 sequence is CASTGRGGVAHTQYF. The DNA for the CDR3 is TGTGCCAGCACCGGCAGGGGTGGTGTGGCCCATACGCAGTATTTT.

The J gene is TRBJ2-1, the V gene TRBV11-1; D gene uncertain. Germline CDR1 and CDR2: SGHAT and FQDESV (reference sequence). Trimming removed 2 bases from V and 5 bases from J, with 13 bases in between. This CDR3 contains 15 residues. As DNA, the CDR3 is TGTGCCAGCAGCTTACAGGTGTTAAGGGACAATGAGCAGTTCTTC. It specifies CASSLQVLRDNEQFF. The entire variable domain, with the rest obtained from reference TRBV11-1 and TRBJ2-1, is as follows: EAEVAQSPRYKITEKSQAVAFWCDPISGHATLYWYRQILGQGPELLVQFQDESVVDDSQLPKDRFSAERLKGVDSTLKIQPAELGDSAMYLCASSLQVLRDNEQFFGPGTRLTVL.

The chain joins TRBV21-1 to TRBJ2-2; the table's D call, TRBD1, has no DNA check behind it. TRBV21-1 represents a pseudogene. The CDR3 is 19 residues long. CDR3 DNA: TGTGCCAGCAGCACCCGAGATGGACAGCTGCCCGCCTCCACCGGGGAGCTGTTTTTT. Protein: CASSTRDGQLPASTGELFF.